This T cell receptor (beta chain) was sequenced during a study of identical twins. Regarding the study as a whole: Without tracking the same donors, conclusions rested on cross-sectional statistical analysis.

The V end lost 5 bases, the J end lost 8 bases, and 19 bases lay between the germline ends. The germline CDR1 and CDR2 sequences are SGHTA and FQGTGA. CDR3 length: 15 amino acids. cDNA molecules carried unique molecular identifiers, and template switching added a universal primer site. TCRdb redid the calling of the 5' RACE reads with MiXCR, one entry per CDR3 protein. Of 140,000 to 150,000 distinct CDR3 sequences listed, under 4.5% were seen once; the top ten hold 7% to 10%. Each donor was a healthy Caucasian. This clonotype was recorded at least ten times. Its antigen is not known. The sample comprised memory T cells sorted from blood. This clonotype originated in a man between 18 and 29 years old in good health. This rearrangement joins TRBV7-3 to TRBJ2-1; weak D call: TRBD2 (6 bases). CDR3 protein: CASSLRDLRFDEQFF. CDR3 DNA: TGTGCCAGCAGCCTACGGGACTTGAGATTTGATGAGCAGTTCTTC.